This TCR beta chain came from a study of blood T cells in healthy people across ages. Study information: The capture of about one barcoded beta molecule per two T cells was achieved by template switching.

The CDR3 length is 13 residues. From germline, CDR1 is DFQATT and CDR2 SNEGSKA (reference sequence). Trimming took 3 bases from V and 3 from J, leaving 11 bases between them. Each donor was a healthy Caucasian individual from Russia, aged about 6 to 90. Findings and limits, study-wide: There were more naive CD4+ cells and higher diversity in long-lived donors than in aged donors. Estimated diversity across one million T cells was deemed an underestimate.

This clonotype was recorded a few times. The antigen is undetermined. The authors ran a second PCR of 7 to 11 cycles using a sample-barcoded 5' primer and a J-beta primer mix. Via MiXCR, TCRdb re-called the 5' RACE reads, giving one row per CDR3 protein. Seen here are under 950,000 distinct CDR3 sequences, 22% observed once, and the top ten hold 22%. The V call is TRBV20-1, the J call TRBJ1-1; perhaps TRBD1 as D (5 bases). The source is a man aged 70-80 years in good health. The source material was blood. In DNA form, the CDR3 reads TGCAGTGCTAGCCTGGGACGGGACACTGAAGCTTTCTTT. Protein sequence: CSASLGRDTEAFF.